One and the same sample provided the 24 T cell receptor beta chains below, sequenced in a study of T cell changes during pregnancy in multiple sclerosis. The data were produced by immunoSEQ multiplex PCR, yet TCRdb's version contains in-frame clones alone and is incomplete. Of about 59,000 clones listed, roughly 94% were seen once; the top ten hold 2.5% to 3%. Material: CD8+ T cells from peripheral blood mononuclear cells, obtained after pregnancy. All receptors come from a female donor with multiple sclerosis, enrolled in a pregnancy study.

This chain's CDR3 is CASSPGTSPYEQYF. The DNA for the CDR3 is TGTGCCAGCAGCCCGGGGACTAGCCCCTACGAGCAGTACTTC. This chain joins TRBV5-6 and TRBJ2-7; 9 bases match TRBD2. The ends lost 4 bases at V and 2 bases at J; junction bases unmatched: 4. Looked up from germline, CDR1 is SGHDT and CDR2 is YYEEEE. The CDR3 covers 14 residues.

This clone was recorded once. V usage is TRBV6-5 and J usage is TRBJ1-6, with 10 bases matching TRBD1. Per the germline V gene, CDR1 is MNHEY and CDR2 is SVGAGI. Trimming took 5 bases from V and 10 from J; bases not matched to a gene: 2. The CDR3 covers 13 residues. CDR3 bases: TGTGCCAGCAGTCGGACAGGGGGATCACCCCTCCACTTT. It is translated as CASSRTGGSPLHF.

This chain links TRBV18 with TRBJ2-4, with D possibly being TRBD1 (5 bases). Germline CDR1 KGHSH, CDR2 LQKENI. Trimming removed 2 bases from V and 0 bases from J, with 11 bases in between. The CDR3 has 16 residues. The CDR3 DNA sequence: TGTGCCAGCTCACCAGGAATAGGGGTAGCCAAAAACATTCAGTACTTC. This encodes CASSPGIGVAKNIQYF.

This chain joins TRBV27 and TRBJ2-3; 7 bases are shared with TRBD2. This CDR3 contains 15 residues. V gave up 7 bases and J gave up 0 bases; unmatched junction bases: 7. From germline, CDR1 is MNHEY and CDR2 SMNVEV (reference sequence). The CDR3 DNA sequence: TGTGCCAGCACCGACCCGGGGGGTAGCACAGATACGCAGTATTTT. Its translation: CASTDPGGSTDTQYF.

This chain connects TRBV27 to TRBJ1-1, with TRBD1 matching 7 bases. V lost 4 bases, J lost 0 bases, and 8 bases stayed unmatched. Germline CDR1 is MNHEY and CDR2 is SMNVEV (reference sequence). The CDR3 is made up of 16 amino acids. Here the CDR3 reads CASSSRPGQLNTEAFF. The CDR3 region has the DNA TGTGCCAGCAGTTCGCGGCCGGGACAGCTGAACACTGAAGCTTTCTTT.

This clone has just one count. The CDR3, as DNA: TGCGCCAGCAGCGTAGCAGGGGGCAGGGCTGAAGCTTTCTTT. Residues: CASSVAGGRAEAFF. The chain uses TRBV4-1 and TRBJ1-1; TRBD1 matches 8 bases. The junction had 8 bases not matched to a gene; V was cut back by 5 bases and J by 6 bases. The CDR3 runs 14 residues. Germline CDR1 and CDR2: MGHRA and YSYEKL.

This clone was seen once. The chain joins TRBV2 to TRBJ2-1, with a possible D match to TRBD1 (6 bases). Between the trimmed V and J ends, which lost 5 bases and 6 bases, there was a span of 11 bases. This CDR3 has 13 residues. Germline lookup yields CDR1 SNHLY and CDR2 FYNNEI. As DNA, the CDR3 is TGTGCCAGCAGTTTGGACAGTGGCAATGAGCAGTTCTTC. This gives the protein CASSLDSGNEQFF.

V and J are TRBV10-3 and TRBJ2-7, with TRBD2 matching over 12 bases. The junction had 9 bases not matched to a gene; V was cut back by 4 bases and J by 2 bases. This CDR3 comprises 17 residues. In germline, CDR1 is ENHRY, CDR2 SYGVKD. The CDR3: CAISVRTSGTIAYEQYF. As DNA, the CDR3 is TGTGCCATCAGTGTCCGGACTAGCGGGACGATTGCCTACGAGCAGTACTTC.

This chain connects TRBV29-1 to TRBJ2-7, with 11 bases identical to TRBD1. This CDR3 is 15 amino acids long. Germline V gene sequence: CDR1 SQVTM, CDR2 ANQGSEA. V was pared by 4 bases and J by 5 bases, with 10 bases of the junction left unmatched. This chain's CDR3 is CSVGPGQGEINEQYF. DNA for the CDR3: TGCAGCGTTGGGCCGGGACAGGGGGAAATTAACGAGCAGTACTTC.

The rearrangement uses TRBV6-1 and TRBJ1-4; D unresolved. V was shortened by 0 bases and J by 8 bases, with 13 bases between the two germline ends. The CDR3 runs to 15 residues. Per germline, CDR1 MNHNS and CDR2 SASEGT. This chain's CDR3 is CASSEAFGGKEKLFF. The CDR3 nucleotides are TGTGCCAGCAGTGAAGCGTTCGGAGGAAAGGAAAAACTGTTTTTT.

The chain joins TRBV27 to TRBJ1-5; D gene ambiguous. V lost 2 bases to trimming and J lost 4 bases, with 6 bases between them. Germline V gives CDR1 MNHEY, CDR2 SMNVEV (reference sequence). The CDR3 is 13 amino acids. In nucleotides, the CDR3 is TGTGCCAGCAGTTTAGCGGGGAATCAGCCCCAGCATTTT. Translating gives CASSLAGNQPQHF.

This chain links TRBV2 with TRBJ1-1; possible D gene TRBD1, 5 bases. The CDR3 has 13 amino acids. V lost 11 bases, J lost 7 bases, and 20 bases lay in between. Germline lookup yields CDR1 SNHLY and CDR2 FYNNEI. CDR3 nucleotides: TGTGCCTTAAGGGGTAGACAGATCGGTGAAGCTTTCTTT. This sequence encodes CALRGRQIGEAFF.

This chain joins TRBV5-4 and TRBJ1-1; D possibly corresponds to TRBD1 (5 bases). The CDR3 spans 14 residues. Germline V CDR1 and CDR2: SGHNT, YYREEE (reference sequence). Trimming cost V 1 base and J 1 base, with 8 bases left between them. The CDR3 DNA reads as TGTGCCAGCAGCTTGAAAGGGGCGAACACTGAAGCTTTCTTT. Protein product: CASSLKGANTEAFF.

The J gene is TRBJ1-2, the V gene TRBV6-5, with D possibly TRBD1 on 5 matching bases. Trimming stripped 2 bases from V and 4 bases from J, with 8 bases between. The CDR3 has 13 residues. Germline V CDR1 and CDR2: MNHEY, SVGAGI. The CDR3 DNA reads TGTGCCAGCAGTTACGGGGGAGGCTATGGCTACACCTTC. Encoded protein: CASSYGGGYGYTF.

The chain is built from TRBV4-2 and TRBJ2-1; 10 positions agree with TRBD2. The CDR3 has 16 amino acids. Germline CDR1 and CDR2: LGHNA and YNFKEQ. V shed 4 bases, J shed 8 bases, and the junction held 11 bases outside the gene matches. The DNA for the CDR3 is TGTGCCAGCAGCCCGAGGCTAGCGGGAGATTGGGATGAGCAGTTCTTC. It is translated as CASSPRLAGDWDEQFF.

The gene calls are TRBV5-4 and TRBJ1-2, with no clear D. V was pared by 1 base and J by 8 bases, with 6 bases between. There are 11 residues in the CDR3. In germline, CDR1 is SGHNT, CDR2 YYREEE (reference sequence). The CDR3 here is CASSLTGGYTF. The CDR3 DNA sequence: TGTGCCAGCAGCTTGACGGGGGGCTACACCTTC.

The CDR3 DNA reads TGTGCCAGCAGCTCCAGGGGCTCCTACAATGAGCAGTTCTTC. It translates to CASSSRGSYNEQFF. The V and J genes are TRBV7-6 and TRBJ2-1, with D perhaps TRBD1 (6 bases). The V end lost 4 bases, the J end lost 0 bases, and 7 bases lay between the germline ends. Looked up from germline, CDR1 is SGHVS and CDR2 is FNYEAQ. This CDR3 is 14 amino acids long.

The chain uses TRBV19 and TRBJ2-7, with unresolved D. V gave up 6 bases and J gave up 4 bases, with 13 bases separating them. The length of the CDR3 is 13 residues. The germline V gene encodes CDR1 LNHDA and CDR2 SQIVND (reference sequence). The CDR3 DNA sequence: TGTGCCAGTAGCCGCGAGAACAGATACGAGCAGTACTTC. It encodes CASSRENRYEQYF. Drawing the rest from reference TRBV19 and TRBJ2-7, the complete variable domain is DGGITQSPKYLFRKEGQNVTLSCEQNLNHDAMYWYRQDPGQGLRLIYYSQIVNDFQKGDIAEGYSVSREKKESFPLTVTSAQKNPTAFYLCASSRENRYEQYFGPGTRLTVT.

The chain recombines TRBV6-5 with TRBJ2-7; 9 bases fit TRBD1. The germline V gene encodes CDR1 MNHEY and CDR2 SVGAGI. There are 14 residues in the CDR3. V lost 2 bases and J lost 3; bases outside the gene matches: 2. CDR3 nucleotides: TGTGCCAGCAGTTACGGGACAGGGATCTACGAGCAGTACTTC. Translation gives CASSYGTGIYEQYF.

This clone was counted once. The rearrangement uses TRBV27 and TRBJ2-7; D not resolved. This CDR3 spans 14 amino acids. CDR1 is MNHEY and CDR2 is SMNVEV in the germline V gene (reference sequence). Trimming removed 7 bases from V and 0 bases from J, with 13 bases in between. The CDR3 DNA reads TGTGCCAGCACCTCCCAGGCGATCTCCTACGAGCAGTACTTC. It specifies CASTSQAISYEQYF.

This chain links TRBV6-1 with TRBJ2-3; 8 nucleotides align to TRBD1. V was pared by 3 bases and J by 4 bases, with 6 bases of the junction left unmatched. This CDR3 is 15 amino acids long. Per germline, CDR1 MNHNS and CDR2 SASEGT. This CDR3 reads CASSERTGSADTQYF. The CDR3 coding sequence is TGTGCCAGCAGTGAGCGGACAGGGAGCGCAGATACGCAGTATTTT.

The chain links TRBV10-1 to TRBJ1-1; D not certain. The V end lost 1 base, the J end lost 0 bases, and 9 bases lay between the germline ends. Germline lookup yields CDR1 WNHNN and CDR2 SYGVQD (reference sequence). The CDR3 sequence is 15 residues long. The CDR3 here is CASSELRVMNTEAFF. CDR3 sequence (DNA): TGCGCCAGCAGTGAGTTGAGAGTCATGAACACTGAAGCTTTCTTT.

This chain's CDR3 is CASSIGVGLAAKQFF. DNA for the CDR3: TGTGCCAGTAGTATCGGAGTGGGTCTAGCGGCCAAGCAGTTCTTC. The rearrangement links TRBV19 to TRBJ2-1; TRBD2 matches at 7 bases. V lost 3 bases and J lost 11; bases outside the gene matches: 13. Germline V gives CDR1 LNHDA, CDR2 SQIVND (reference sequence). The CDR3 has 15 residues.

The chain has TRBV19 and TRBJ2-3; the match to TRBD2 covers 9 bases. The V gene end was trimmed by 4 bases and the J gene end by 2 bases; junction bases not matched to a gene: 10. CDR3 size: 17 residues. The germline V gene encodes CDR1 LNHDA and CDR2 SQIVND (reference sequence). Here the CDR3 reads CASSRDLAGWNTDTQYF. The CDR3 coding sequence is TGTGCCAGTAGTAGGGACCTAGCGGGATGGAACACAGATACGCAGTATTTT.